This T cell receptor beta chain derives from a study of human T cells and chemical hapten exposure. The study, taken as a whole, reports: Once DPC sensitization occurred, TCRs above 1 in 1000 frequency showed no change.

This clonotype was detected a few times. Its antigen remains unknown. Germline lookup yields CDR1 KGHDR and CDR2 SFDVKD. This CDR3 region has 14 residues. V was pared by 7 bases and J by 1 base, with 10 bases between. Stated time point: patch test 1, 2 weeks after DPC sensitization. This sample's treatment: therapeutic diphenylcyclopropenone sensitization with weekly scalp DPC. Suited to DPC and affected by alopecia, the donors ranged from 18 to 70 years old. TCRdb re-called the RACE reads through MiXCR, storing one row per CDR3 protein. The table records some 380,000 distinct CDR3 sequences, roughly 5% of them present only once.

V is TRBV24-1 and J is TRBJ1-5, with D unclear. The sequenced sample was whole blood, obtained in connection with sensitization to the hapten diphenylcyclopropenone (DPC). This TCR was sampled from a woman between 50 and 59 years old with alopecia areata. Some clones in this sample may be carry-over from other donors' samples. The CDR3 nucleotides are TGTGCCACCAGCCCCATCGGGAGCAATCAGCCCCAGCATTTT. Protein sequence: CATSPIGSNQPQHF.